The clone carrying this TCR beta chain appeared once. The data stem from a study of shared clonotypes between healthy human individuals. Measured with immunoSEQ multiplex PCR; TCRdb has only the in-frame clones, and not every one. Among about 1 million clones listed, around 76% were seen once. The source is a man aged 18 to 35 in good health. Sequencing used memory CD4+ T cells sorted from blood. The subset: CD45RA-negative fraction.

The CDR3 is CASSYPGALNEKLFF. The CDR3 DNA reads as TGTGCCAGCAGTTACCCGGGGGCTTTGAACGAAAAACTGTTTTTT. V usage is TRBV6-6 and J usage is TRBJ1-4, with a possible D match to TRBD1 (6 bases). Germline lookup yields CDR1 MNHNY and CDR2 SVGAGI (reference sequence). V was trimmed by 2 bases and J by 8 bases, leaving 15 bases between them. The CDR3 runs 15 residues.